This T cell receptor beta chain was captured in a study of CD8+CD57+ T cells in acquired aplastic anemia. A few counts support this clonotype. The junction differs from germline at one of its ends, possibly a read error. Profiling of TCR beta VDJ combinations and CDR3 sequences used genomic DNA as template. TCRdb reanalysed the reads using MiXCR and keeps one entry per CDR3 protein. Among hundreds of thousands of distinct CDR3 sequences listed, around 30% were seen once. CDR1 and CDR2 from the germline V gene are ENHRY and SYGVKD. The CDR3 is 16 residues long. The sequenced patients had an expansion of CD8+CD57+ cells seen by flow cytometry.

The sequenced sample consisted of sorted CD4+, CD8+, or CD8+CD57+ T cells (not recorded which) from PBMCs. The chain has TRBV10-3 and TRBJ2-1, with D hard to call. The receptor comes from a human donor with aplastic anemia. CDR3 in DNA: TGTGCCAGCAGTTACTCGATTCGGGTACGCCGCGATGAGCAGTTCTTC. This translates into CASSYSIRVRRDEQFF.